This T cell receptor beta chain was recovered during a study of shared clonotypes between healthy human individuals. The CDR3 is 11 residues long. V was pared by 6 bases and J by 3 bases, with 6 bases between. Germline CDR1 and CDR2: ENHRY and SYGVKD. The protocol was immunoSEQ multiplex PCR, while the TCRdb copy is restricted to in-frame clones and leaves out a portion. The sample includes fewer than 650,000 clones, just over 75% of them seen just once. The genes are TRBV10-3 and TRBJ2-7; D unclear. The sequence came from a woman aged 40-49 years in good health. Some clones in this sample may be carry-over from other donors' samples. Sequencing was performed on PBMCs. The CDR3 DNA reads TGTGCCATCAGAGACAACTACGAGCAGTACTTC. As protein: CAIRDNYEQYF.